This T cell receptor (beta chain) comes out of a study of blood T cell repertoires in COVID-19. Study overall: Acute and convalescent COVID-19 samples came from the United States, Italy and Spain.

The V gene end was trimmed by 0 bases and the J gene end by 7 bases; junction bases not matched to a gene: 6. Per the germline V gene, CDR1 is SGDLS and CDR2 is YYNGEE. The CDR3 sequence is 15 residues long. The method was immunoSEQ multiplex PCR; TCRdb's version includes in-frame clones alone and lacks a portion of them. The repertoire has 200,000 to 300,000 clones, around nine tenths of them found once; the top ten carry over 7.5%. Sequenced input: peripheral blood. The chain carries TRBV9 and TRBJ2-2; 7 nucleotides agree with TRBD1. This receptor was taken from a man aged 35-49 years who had recovered from COVID-19. The CDR3 sequence: CASSVEGGTVGELFF. The CDR3 bases are TGTGCCAGCAGCGTAGAAGGGGGCACGGTCGGGGAGCTGTTTTTT.